The rows below give T cell receptor beta chains drawn from one sample of a study of cytomegalovirus exposure and HLA in healthy donors. Profiled with immunoSEQ multiplex PCR; TCRdb holds only in-frame clones, not every one. The sample records 150,000 to 200,000 clones, over 80% being singletons. The sample comprised PBMCs. The source of these receptors is a man under 40 in good health and CMV-seropositive. CDR3s include the opening cysteine and the closing phenylalanine or tryptophan. The D gene is left open where the match is weak. Rows give clone size only sometimes, using once, few, many, or a class for an expanded clone.

DNA	CDR3	size	V	J	D
TGTGCCAGCAGGGAGACAGGGGGTAGCAATCAGCCCCAGCATTTT	CASRETGGSNQPQHF	few	TRBV2	TRBJ1-5	TRBD1
TGTGCCAGCAGCGTGGCGGTCTCTGGAGCCAACGTCCTGACTTTC	CASSVAVSGANVLTF	.	TRBV9	TRBJ2-6	.
TGTGCCAGCAGTGCGACAGGGATCTCACCCCTCCACTTT	CASSATGISPLHF	medium-sized	TRBV6-6	TRBJ1-6	TRBD1
TGTGCCTGGACACAGGGGTCCTCCTACGAGCAGTACTTC	CAWTQGSSYEQYF	.	TRBV30	TRBJ2-7	TRBD1
TGCGCCAGCAGCCCCGGCGGGCGGGGAAGCACAGATACGCAGTATTTT	CASSPGGRGSTDTQYF	few	TRBV10-2	TRBJ2-3	.
TGTGCTAGTGGTTCGCAGGGTTCCTACGAGCAGTACTTC	CASGSQGSYEQYF	few	TRBV12-5	TRBJ2-7	.
TGTGCCAGCAGTGAATATATAGGCAGAACAGGGGGCGAGCAGTACTTC	CASSEYIGRTGGEQYF	.	TRBV25-1	TRBJ2-7	TRBD1
TGTGCCAGCAGTGCCCTCCTAGCGACCGGGGAGCTGTTTTTT	CASSALLATGELFF	.	TRBV2	TRBJ2-2	.
TGCGCCAGCAGCCAAGTCGGTGGGGGGTACACCGGGGAGCTGTTTTTT	CASSQVGGGYTGELFF	.	TRBV4-3	TRBJ2-2	.
TGTGCCAGTAGTATAGTATCCAGTACCGCAGATACGCAGTATTTT	CASSIVSSTADTQYF	.	TRBV19	TRBJ2-3	.
TGTGCCAGCAGTCACAGGGGGCCGGAGGGCGAGCAGTACTTC	CASSHRGPEGEQYF	once	TRBV27	TRBJ2-7	TRBD1
TGTGCCAGCTCTACCAGCGTGGACACTGAAGCTTTCTTT	CASSTSVDTEAFF	.	TRBV18	TRBJ1-1	.
TGCGCCAGCAGGGAGGGGACTAGCGCCACCGGGGAGCTGTTTTTT	CASREGTSATGELFF	.	TRBV5-1	TRBJ2-2	TRBD2
TGTGCCAGCAGCCCGGCGGGGGCAGATACGCAGTATTTT	CASSPAGADTQYF	.	TRBV9	TRBJ2-3	TRBD2
TGTGCCAGCAGCCTGACAGGGTTAGATCAGCCCCAGCATTTT	CASSLTGLDQPQHF	few	TRBV9	TRBJ1-5	TRBD1
TGTGCCAGCAGCTTAAGGACAGACAACACTGAAGCTTTCTTT	CASSLRTDNTEAFF	.	TRBV7-2	TRBJ1-1	.
TGTGCCACCAGCAGAGGGAGACCGATGGATGGCTACACCTTC	CATSRGRPMDGYTF	once	TRBV15	TRBJ1-2	.
TGTGCCAGTGGGCGACTAGCGTGGAACACCGGGGAGCTGTTTTTT	CASGRLAWNTGELFF	.	TRBV19	TRBJ2-2	TRBD2
TGTGCCAGCAGCGTAGGTGCAGGGGAAGGGGAGACCCAGTACTTC	CASSVGAGEGETQYF	once	TRBV9	TRBJ2-5	.
TGTGCCAGCAGCTCCTTGGACAGGTCTAGCACAGATACGCAGTATTTT	CASSSLDRSSTDTQYF	.	TRBV5-4	TRBJ2-3	TRBD1
TGTGCCAGCAGCTTGGCCACTCGGGGTCTTAAAGGCTACGAGCAGTACTTC	CASSLATRGLKGYEQYF	.	TRBV5-6	TRBJ2-7	.
TGTGCCAGCAGCCCGATGCCGGGACAGGGGACCCACGAGCAGTACTTC	CASSPMPGQGTHEQYF	.	TRBV11-2	TRBJ2-7	TRBD1
TGCAGCGTTGACCCGTCGGGGGTCTATGGCTACACCTTC	CSVDPSGVYGYTF	.	TRBV29-1	TRBJ1-2	.
TGTGCCAGCAGTTTGTCGGGACAGGGGTCTCTCACCTATGGCTACACCTTC	CASSLSGQGSLTYGYTF	many	TRBV27	TRBJ1-2	TRBD1
TGTGCCAGCCGGGCAGGGGGGTATGATTCACCCCTCCACTTT	CASRAGGYDSPLHF	.	TRBV19	TRBJ1-6	TRBD1
TGTGCCAGCAGTCGGGACGGGAGCTATGGCTACACCTTC	CASSRDGSYGYTF	.	TRBV6-6	TRBJ1-2	.
TGTGCCAGCAGCGCCCCTTTGGCCCATGTAGCTTTCTTT	CASSAPLAHVAFF	.	TRBV7-9	TRBJ1-1	.
TGTGCCAGCAGCTTACCTAGCGGGGGGGCAAATGAGCAGTTCTTC	CASSLPSGGANEQFF	.	TRBV7-2	TRBJ2-1	TRBD2
TGTGCCAGCAGTTCTACGGGACAGGGGACCTACGAGCAGTACTTC	CASSSTGQGTYEQYF	.	TRBV6-5	TRBJ2-7	TRBD1
TGTGCCAGCAGGACAGGGGGCCACGAGCAGTACTTC	CASRTGGHEQYF	.	TRBV21-1	TRBJ2-7	.
TGTGCTAGCAGCGCGAACAGTTTGAACACCGGGGAGCTGTTTTTT	CASSANSLNTGELFF	.	TRBV7-7	TRBJ2-2	.
TGCGCCAGCAGCAGGGGACTAGCGGGGGGAACGAACACCGGGGAGCTGTTTTTT	CASSRGLAGGTNTGELFF	once	TRBV5-1	TRBJ2-2	TRBD2
TGTGCCAGCAACAGACAGGGGAGGTACTATGGCTACACCTTC	CASNRQGRYYGYTF	.	TRBV6-5	TRBJ1-2	TRBD1
TGTGCCAGCAGCGGGGGACAGGGAAACACCATATATTTT	CASSGGQGNTIYF	.	TRBV7-8	TRBJ1-3	TRBD1
TGTGCCAGCAGTAAGACAGGCGGTTCCTACGAGCAGTACTTC	CASSKTGGSYEQYF	.	TRBV2	TRBJ2-7	.
TGCGCCAGCAGCTCGGGACTCCTGAGTGGCAATCAGCCCCAGCATTTT	CASSSGLLSGNQPQHF	.	TRBV5-1	TRBJ1-5	.
TGTGCCAGCAGCCCGGGACAGTATAATGAAAAACTGTTTTTT	CASSPGQYNEKLFF	.	TRBV11-2	TRBJ1-4	TRBD1
TGTGCCAGCAGCCCCGGCAGGGGTAGGAGCGGGGTCACAGATACGCAGTATTTT	CASSPGRGRSGVTDTQYF	.	TRBV11-3	TRBJ2-3	.
TGTGCCAGCTCACCCCGGGGGGCGTCTAACTATGGCTACACCTTC	CASSPRGASNYGYTF	.	TRBV18	TRBJ1-2	.
TGTGCCAGCAGCTACACAGGGGATGAGCAGTACTTC	CASSYTGDEQYF	.	TRBV2	TRBJ2-7	TRBD1